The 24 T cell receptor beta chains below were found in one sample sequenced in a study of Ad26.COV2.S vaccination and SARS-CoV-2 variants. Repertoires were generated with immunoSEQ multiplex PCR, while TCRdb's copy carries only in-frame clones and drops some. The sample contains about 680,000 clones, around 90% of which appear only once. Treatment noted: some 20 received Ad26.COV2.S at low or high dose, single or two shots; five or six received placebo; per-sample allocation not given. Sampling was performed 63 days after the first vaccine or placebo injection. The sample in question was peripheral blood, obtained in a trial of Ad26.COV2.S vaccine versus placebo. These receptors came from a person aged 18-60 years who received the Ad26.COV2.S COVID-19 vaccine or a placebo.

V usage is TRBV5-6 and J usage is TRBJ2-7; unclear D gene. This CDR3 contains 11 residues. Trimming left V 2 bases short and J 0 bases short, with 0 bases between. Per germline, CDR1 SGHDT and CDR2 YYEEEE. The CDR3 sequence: CASSFSYEQYF. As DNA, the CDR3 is TGTGCCAGCAGCTTCTCCTACGAGCAGTACTTC.

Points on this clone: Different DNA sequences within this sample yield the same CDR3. CDR3 nucleotide sequence: TGTGCCAGCAGTTACCGGTCGAACACTGAAGCTTTCTTT. Protein sequence: CASSYRSNTEAFF. V usage is TRBV6-5 and J usage is TRBJ1-1, with D unresolved. This CDR3 is built from 13 residues. Germline V gene lookup returns CDR1 MNHEY and CDR2 SVGAGI. With 2 bases removed from V and 1 base from J, the gap between germline ends came to 5 bases.

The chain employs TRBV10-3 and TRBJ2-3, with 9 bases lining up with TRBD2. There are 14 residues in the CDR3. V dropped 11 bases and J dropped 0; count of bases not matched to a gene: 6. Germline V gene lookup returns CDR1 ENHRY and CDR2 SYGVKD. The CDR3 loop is CAGGTSGSTDTQYF. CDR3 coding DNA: TGTGCCGGGGGAACTAGCGGGAGCACAGATACGCAGTATTTT.

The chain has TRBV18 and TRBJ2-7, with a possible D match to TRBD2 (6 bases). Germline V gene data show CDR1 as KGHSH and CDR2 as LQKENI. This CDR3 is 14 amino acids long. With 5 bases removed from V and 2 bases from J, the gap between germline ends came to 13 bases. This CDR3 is CASSDRAGTYEQYF. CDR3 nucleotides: TGTGCCAGCTCAGACAGAGCGGGTACCTACGAGCAGTACTTC.

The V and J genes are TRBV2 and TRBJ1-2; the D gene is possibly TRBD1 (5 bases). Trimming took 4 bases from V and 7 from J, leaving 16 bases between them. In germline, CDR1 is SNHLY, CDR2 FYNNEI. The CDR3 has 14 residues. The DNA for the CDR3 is TGTGCCAGCAGTGGCGGGACTCCTAGAGGTGGCTACACCTTC. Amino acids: CASSGGTPRGGYTF. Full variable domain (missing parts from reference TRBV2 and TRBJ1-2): EPEVTQTPSHQVTQMGQEVILRCVPISNHLYFYWYRQILGQKVEFLVSFYNNEISEKSEIFDDQFSVERPDGSNFTLKIRSTKLEDSAMYFCASSGGTPRGGYTFGSGTRLTVV.

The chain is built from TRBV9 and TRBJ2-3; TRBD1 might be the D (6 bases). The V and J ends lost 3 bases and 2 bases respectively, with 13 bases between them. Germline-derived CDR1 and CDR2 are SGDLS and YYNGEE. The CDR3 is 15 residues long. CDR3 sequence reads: CASSGHREPTDTQYF. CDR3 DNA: TGTGCCAGCAGCGGTCACAGGGAGCCCACAGATACGCAGTATTTT.

CDR3 DNA sequence: TGCAGCGTTGGGGACAACAACTACAATGAGCAGTTCTTC. It translates to CSVGDNNYNEQFF. The rearrangement joins TRBV29-1 to TRBJ2-1; D perhaps matches TRBD1 (6 bases). The germline V gene has CDR1 SQVTM and CDR2 ANQGSEA. The CDR3 is 13 residues long. The V gene lost 4 bases and the J gene lost 3 bases, with 10 bases spanning the gap.

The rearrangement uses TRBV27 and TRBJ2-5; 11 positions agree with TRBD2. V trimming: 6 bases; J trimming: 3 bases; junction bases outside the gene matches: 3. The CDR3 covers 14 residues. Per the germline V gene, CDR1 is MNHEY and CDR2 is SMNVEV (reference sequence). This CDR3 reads CASRTSGRKETQYF. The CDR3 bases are TGTGCCAGCAGAACTAGCGGGAGAAAAGAGACCCAGTACTTC.

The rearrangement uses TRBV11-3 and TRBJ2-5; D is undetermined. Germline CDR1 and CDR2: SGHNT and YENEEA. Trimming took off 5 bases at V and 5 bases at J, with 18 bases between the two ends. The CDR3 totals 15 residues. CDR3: CASSPGNSPMETQYF. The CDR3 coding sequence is TGTGCCAGCAGCCCAGGCAACAGCCCGATGGAGACCCAGTACTTC.

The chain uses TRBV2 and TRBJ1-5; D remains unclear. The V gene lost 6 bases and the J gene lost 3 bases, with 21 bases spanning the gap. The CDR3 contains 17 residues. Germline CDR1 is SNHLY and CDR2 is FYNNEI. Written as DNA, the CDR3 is TGTGCCAGCAGAGCGGGATCCATTGTAGCTGCCAATCAGCCCCAGCATTTT. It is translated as CASRAGSIVAANQPQHF.

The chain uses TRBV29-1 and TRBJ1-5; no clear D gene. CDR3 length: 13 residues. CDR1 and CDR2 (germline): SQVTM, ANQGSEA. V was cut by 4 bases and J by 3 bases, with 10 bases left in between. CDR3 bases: TGCAGCGTTGTCGGAGAGGACAATCAGCCCCAGCATTTT. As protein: CSVVGEDNQPQHF.

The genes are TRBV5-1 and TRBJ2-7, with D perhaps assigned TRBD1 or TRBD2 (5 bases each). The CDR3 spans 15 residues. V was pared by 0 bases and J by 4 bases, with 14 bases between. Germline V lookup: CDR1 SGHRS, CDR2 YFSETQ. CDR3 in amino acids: CASSLDPGTAYEQYF. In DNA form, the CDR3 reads TGCGCCAGCAGCTTGGATCCCGGGACCGCTTACGAGCAGTACTTC.

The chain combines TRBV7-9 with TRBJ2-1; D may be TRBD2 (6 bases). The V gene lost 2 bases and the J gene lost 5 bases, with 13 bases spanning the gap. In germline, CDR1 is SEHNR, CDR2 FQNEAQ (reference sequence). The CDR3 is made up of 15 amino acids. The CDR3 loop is CASSLKTSTHNEQFF. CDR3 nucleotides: TGTGCCAGCAGCTTAAAGACTAGTACTCACAATGAGCAGTTCTTC.

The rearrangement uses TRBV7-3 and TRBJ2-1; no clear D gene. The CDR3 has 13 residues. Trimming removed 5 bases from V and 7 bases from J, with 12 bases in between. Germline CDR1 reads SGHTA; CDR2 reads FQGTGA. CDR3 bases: TGTGCCAGCAGCCGTGGTGAGAGGAATGAGCAGTTCTTC. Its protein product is CASSRGERNEQFF.

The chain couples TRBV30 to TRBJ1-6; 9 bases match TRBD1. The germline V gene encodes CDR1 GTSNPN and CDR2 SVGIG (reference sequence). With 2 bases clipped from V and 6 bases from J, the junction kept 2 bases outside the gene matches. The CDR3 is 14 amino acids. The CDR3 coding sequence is TGTGCCTGGAGTCGGGACAGGGCTAATTCACCCCTCCACTTT. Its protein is CAWSRDRANSPLHF.

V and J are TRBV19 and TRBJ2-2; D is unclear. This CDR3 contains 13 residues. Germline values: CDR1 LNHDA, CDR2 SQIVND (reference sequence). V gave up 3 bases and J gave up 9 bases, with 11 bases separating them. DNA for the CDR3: TGTGCCAGTAGTATCCCCCTTACCAGGGAGCTGTTTTTT. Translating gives CASSIPLTRELFF.

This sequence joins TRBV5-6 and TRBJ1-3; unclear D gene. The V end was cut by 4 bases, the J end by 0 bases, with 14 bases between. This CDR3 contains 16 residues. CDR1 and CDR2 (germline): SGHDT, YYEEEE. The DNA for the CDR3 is TGTGCCAGCAGCCCATACGGCGGGCCCTCTGGAAACACCATATATTTT. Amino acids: CASSPYGGPSGNTIYF.

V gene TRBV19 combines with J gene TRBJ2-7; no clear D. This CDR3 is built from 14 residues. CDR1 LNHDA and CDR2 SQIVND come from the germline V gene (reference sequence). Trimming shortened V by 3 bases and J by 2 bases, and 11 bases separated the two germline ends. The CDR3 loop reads CASSMSYNPYEQYF. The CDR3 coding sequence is TGTGCCAGTAGTATGTCCTACAACCCCTACGAGCAGTACTTC.

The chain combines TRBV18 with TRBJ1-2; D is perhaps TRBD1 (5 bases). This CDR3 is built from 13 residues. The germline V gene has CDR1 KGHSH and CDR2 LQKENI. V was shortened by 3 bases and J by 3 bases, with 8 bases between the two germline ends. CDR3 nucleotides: TGTGCCAGCTCACCGCCGGGGGACTATGGCTACACCTTC. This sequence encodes CASSPPGDYGYTF. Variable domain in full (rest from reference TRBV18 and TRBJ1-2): NAGVMQNPRHLVRRRGQEARLRCSPMKGHSHVYWYRQLPEEGLKFMVYLQKENIIDESGMPKERFSAEFPKEGPSILRIQQVVRGDSAAYFCASSPPGDYGYTFGSGTRLTVV.

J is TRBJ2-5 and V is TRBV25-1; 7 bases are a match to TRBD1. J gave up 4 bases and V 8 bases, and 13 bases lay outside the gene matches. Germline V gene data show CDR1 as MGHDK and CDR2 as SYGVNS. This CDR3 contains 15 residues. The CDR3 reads CASSLVGGGGETQYF. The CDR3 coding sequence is TGTGCCAGCTCGCTGGTAGGGGGCGGTGGAGAGACCCAGTACTTC.

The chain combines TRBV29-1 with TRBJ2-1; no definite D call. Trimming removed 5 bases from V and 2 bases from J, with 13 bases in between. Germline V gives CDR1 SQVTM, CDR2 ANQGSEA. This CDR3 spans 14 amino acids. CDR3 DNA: TGCAGCGTTCATCCGATCGGACCCTACAATGAGCAGTTCTTC. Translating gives CSVHPIGPYNEQFF.

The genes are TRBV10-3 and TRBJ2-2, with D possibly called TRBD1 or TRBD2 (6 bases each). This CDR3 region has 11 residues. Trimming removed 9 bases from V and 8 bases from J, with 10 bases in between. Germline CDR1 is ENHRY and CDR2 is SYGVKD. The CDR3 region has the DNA TGTGCCATTACGGGGGCGGGGGAGCTGTTTTTT. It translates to CAITGAGELFF.

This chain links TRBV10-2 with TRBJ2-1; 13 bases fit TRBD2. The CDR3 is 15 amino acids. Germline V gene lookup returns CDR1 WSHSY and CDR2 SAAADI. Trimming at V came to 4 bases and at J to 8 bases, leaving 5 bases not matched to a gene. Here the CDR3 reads CASSGTSGGAYEQFF. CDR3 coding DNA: TGCGCCAGCAGTGGAACTAGCGGGGGGGCGTATGAGCAGTTCTTC.

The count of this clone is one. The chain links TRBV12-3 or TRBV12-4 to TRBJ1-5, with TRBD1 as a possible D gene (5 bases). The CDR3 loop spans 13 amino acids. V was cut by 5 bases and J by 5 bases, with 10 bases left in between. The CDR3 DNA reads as TGTGCCAGCAGTGGGGGGGGACATCAGCCCCAGCATTTT. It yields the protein CASSGGGHQPQHF.